These 24 T cell receptor beta chains originate from one sample sequenced in a study of shared T cell receptors in the human thymus. Sequencing used immunoSEQ multiplex PCR; TCRdb keeps in-frame clones, though not all of them. In the table there are approximately 490,000 clones, approximately 80% of which are singletons. The same data also contributed to another study, on human thymus T cells.

The sample taken for sequencing was thymocytes. These receptors were obtained from a boy less than two years old with a congenital heart defect.

V usage is TRBV9 and J usage is TRBJ2-6; 9 bases fit TRBD1. CDR3 size: 18 residues. Trimming at V came to 0 bases and at J to 1 base, leaving 5 bases not matched to a gene. CDR1 is SGDLS and CDR2 is YYNGEE in the germline V gene. CDR3 nucleotide sequence: TGTGCCAGCAGCGTAGGGGCACAGGGGGCTTCTGGGGCCAACGTCCTGACTTTC. Translation: CASSVGAQGASGANVLTF. Filled out from reference TRBV9 and TRBJ2-6, the complete variable domain reads DSGVTQTPKHLITATGQRVTLRCSPRSGDLSVYWYQQSLDQGLQFLIQYYNGEERAKGNILERFSAQQFPDLHSELNLSSLELGDSALYFCASSVGAQGASGANVLTFGAGSRLTVL.

J is TRBJ1-4 and V is TRBV6-1, with TRBD1 matching 9 bases. Germline V lookup: CDR1 MNHNS, CDR2 SASEGT. The CDR3 covers 13 residues. V shed 7 bases, J shed 6 bases, and the junction held 3 bases outside the gene matches. The CDR3 DNA reads TGTGCCAGCAAGGACAGGGGTGATGAAAAACTGTTTTTT. Its protein is CASKDRGDEKLFF.

The gene calls are TRBV27 and TRBJ2-3; D is unclear. Germline CDR1 reads MNHEY; CDR2 reads SMNVEV (reference sequence). The CDR3 is 11 residues long. The ends were cut back, 6 bases at V and 4 bases at J, with 5 bases in the middle. CDR3 in amino acids: CASRLPDTQYF. CDR3 in DNA: TGTGCCAGCAGGCTACCAGATACGCAGTATTTT.

The chain couples TRBV15 to TRBJ2-6; D unclear. V lost 3 bases and J lost 2, with 5 bases in between. Germline V lookup: CDR1 LNHNV, CDR2 YYDKDF (reference sequence). The CDR3 is 14 amino acids. The CDR3 is CATSRAPGANVLTF. The CDR3 DNA reads TGTGCCACCAGCAGGGCCCCTGGGGCCAACGTCCTGACTTTC.

This chain connects TRBV13 to TRBJ2-2; a weak D match, TRBD2 (6 bases). Germline V gene lookup returns CDR1 PRHDT and CDR2 FYEKMQ (reference sequence). The V gene lost 5 bases and the J gene lost 6 bases, with 13 bases spanning the gap. The CDR3 has 14 residues. The CDR3 is CASSRELLAGELFF. CDR3 coding DNA: TGTGCCAGCAGCCGGGAGCTCCTGGCCGGGGAGCTGTTTTTT.

The chain uses TRBV19 and TRBJ2-5; TRBD1 agrees at 7 bases. The CDR3 consists of 14 residues. The germline gives CDR1 LNHDA, CDR2 SQIVND (reference sequence). V lost 5 bases and J lost 5; bases outside the gene matches: 8. CDR3 nucleotide sequence: TGTGCCAGTAGTCCCCGACAGGGTGAGGAGACCCAGTACTTC. The encoded protein is CASSPRQGEETQYF.

The gene calls are TRBV7-2 and TRBJ2-7; no clear D gene. The germline gives CDR1 SGHTA, CDR2 FQGNSA. V gave up 0 bases and J gave up 1 base, with 7 bases separating them. The CDR3 loop spans 14 amino acids. The CDR3 region is CASSLAGRSYEQYF. DNA of the CDR3: TGTGCCAGCAGCTTAGCTGGTAGATCCTACGAGCAGTACTTC.

V and J are TRBV4-3 and TRBJ2-1; D is possibly TRBD1 (6 bases). CDR1 is LGHNA, CDR2 YSLEER, per germline. This CDR3 contains 20 residues. Trimming left V 0 bases short and J 1 base short, with 22 bases between. The DNA for the CDR3 is TGCGCCAGCAGCCAAGAAGGGCAGGGGTTACTCTACTTTTCCTACAATGAGCAGTTCTTC. Its protein is CASSQEGQGLLYFSYNEQFF.

The chain combines TRBV18 with TRBJ2-7; TRBD1 aligns across 9 bases. Germline lookup yields CDR1 KGHSH and CDR2 LQKENI. CDR3 length: 15 residues. The junction had 3 bases not matched to a gene; V was cut back by 0 bases and J by 3 bases. In DNA form, the CDR3 reads TGTGCCAGCTCACCACCGGGACAGGGCCACTACGAGCAGTACTTC. Amino acid sequence: CASSPPGQGHYEQYF.

The chain uses TRBV13 and TRBJ2-5; 7 bases are shared with TRBD2. The ends lost 3 bases at V and 4 bases at J; junction bases unmatched: 8. Germline V gene data show CDR1 as PRHDT and CDR2 as FYEKMQ (reference sequence). CDR3 length: 15 amino acids. The CDR3 nucleotides read TGTGCCAGCAGCTTCCGGGACTACCACCGAGAGACCCAGTACTTC. Protein product: CASSFRDYHRETQYF.

The V call is TRBV13, the J call TRBJ2-5, with 9 bases lining up with TRBD1. CDR3 length: 14 amino acids. Germline-derived CDR1 and CDR2 are PRHDT and FYEKMQ (reference sequence). With V trimmed by 3 bases and J by 5 bases, 4 bases remained unmatched. The CDR3: CASSLGQGEETQYF. The DNA of the CDR3 is TGTGCCAGCAGCTTGGGACAGGGCGAGGAGACCCAGTACTTC.

The chain carries TRBV4-3 and TRBJ2-1, with D uncertain. V was clipped by 2 bases and J by 3 bases, with 11 bases between them. Germline V gene lookup returns CDR1 LGHNA and CDR2 YSLEER. CDR3 length: 15 residues. The CDR3 DNA reads as TGCGCCAGCAGCCAAAGGAGAGAGAGCTACAATGAGCAGTTCTTC. Its translation: CASSQRRESYNEQFF.

V usage is TRBV5-1 and J usage is TRBJ1-2; TRBD1 aligns across 10 bases. This CDR3 comprises 16 residues. Germline V gene sequence: CDR1 SGHRS, CDR2 YFSETQ. Unmatched junction bases numbered 11, after V lost 3 bases and J lost 6 bases. DNA for the CDR3: TGCGCCAGCAGCTGGACGCCGGGACAGGGGAGGAATGGCTACACCTTC. It codes for CASSWTPGQGRNGYTF.

The CDR3 nucleotides are TGTGCCAGCAGCTTAGCAGGGGGTCGCGACGAGCAGTACTTC. As protein: CASSLAGGRDEQYF. The chain links TRBV11-1 to TRBJ2-7; maybe TRBD1 (6 bases). Per the germline V gene, CDR1 is SGHAT and CDR2 is FQDESV (reference sequence). The V and J ends lost 0 bases and 5 bases respectively, with 11 bases between them. The CDR3 spans 14 residues.

V gene TRBV30 combines with J gene TRBJ2-7; TRBD2 matches 11 bases. The junction had 4 bases not matched to a gene; V was cut back by 3 bases and J by 0 bases. The CDR3 has 15 residues. The V gene's germline CDR1 is GTSNPN and CDR2 SVGIG (reference sequence). The CDR3 sequence: CAWRLTSGTSYEQYF. The CDR3 nucleotides are TGTGCCTGGAGGTTGACTAGCGGGACCTCCTACGAGCAGTACTTC. The full variable domain, with the rest looked up from reference TRBV30 and TRBJ2-7, is SQTIHQWPATLVQPVGSPLSLECTVEGTSNPNLYWYRQAAGRGLQLLFYSVGIGQISSEVPQNLSASRPQDRQFILSSKKLLLSDSGFYLCAWRLTSGTSYEQYFGPGTRLTVT.

CDR3 protein: CAISERGGTTADTQYF. CDR3 DNA sequence: TGTGCCATCAGTGAGCGGGGCGGGACCACGGCAGATACGCAGTATTTT. This chain uses TRBV10-3 with TRBJ2-3; D is possibly TRBD2 (6 bases). The germline V and J ends were trimmed by 2 bases and 4 bases, with 16 bases remaining between them. This CDR3 is built from 16 residues. Looked up from germline, CDR1 is ENHRY and CDR2 is SYGVKD.

The rearrangement joins TRBV18 to TRBJ1-5, with a tentative D call TRBD1 (6 bases). The germline CDR1 and CDR2 sequences are KGHSH and LQKENI. The CDR3 loop spans 15 amino acids. V was cut by 6 bases and J by 7 bases, with 19 bases left in between. CDR3 loop: CASSREQGPRQPQHF. CDR3 nucleotide sequence: TGTGCCAGCTCCCGGGAACAGGGCCCCCGGCAGCCCCAGCATTTT.

This clone was seen a handful of times. The genes are TRBV6-1 and TRBJ1-4, with TRBD1 as a possible D gene (5 bases). This CDR3 is 12 amino acids long. The V end was cut by 7 bases, the J end by 8 bases, with 11 bases between. The germline V gene encodes CDR1 MNHNS and CDR2 SASEGT. The CDR3 protein is CASTGEGEKLFF. CDR3 DNA: TGTGCCAGCACGGGGGAAGGGGAAAAACTGTTTTTT.

The V gene is TRBV7-9, the J gene TRBJ2-7; D ambiguous. CDR1 is SEHNR, CDR2 FQNEAQ, per germline (reference sequence). V was pared by 4 bases and J by 0 bases, with 4 bases between. The length of the CDR3 is 12 residues. In DNA form, the CDR3 reads TGTGCCAGCAGCTCCATCTCCTACGAGCAGTACTTC. It specifies CASSSISYEQYF. The whole variable domain, filled in from reference TRBV7-9 and TRBJ2-7, reads DTGVSQNPRHKITKRGQNVTFRCDPISEHNRLYWYRQTLGQGPEFLTYFQNEAQLEKSRLLSDRFSAERPKGSFSTLEIQRTEQGDSAMYLCASSSISYEQYFGPGTRLTVT.

This rearrangement joins TRBV18 to TRBJ2-1, with 10 bases identical to TRBD2. The J segment lost 8 bases and the V segment lost 4 bases, leaving 2 bases of the junction unmatched. CDR1 is KGHSH and CDR2 is LQKENI in the germline V gene. This CDR3 is 13 amino acids long. This CDR3 is CASSLLAGDEQFF. CDR3 coding DNA: TGTGCCAGCTCACTCCTAGCGGGGGATGAGCAGTTCTTC.

The chain links TRBV19 to TRBJ2-7; TRBD2 matches 14 bases. The CDR3 has 18 amino acids. Germline CDR1 and CDR2: LNHDA and SQIVND (reference sequence). V lost 1 base, J lost 9 bases, and 14 bases stayed unmatched. CDR3 in DNA: TGTGCCAGTAGTATAGGGAGGGAAGCCGGGACTAGCGGGAGTTGGCAGTACTTC. This translates into CASSIGREAGTSGSWQYF.

J is TRBJ2-7 and V is TRBV6-4; 11 bases are a match to TRBD2. The ends lost 0 bases at V and 2 bases at J; junction bases unmatched: 9. Germline loops: CDR1 MRHNA, CDR2 SNTAGT. The CDR3 consists of 18 residues. The CDR3 is CASSDSVSGRESPYEQYF. DNA for the CDR3: TGTGCCAGCAGTGACTCAGTTAGCGGGAGGGAGAGCCCCTACGAGCAGTACTTC.

This clone was seen just once. The chain has TRBV30 and TRBJ2-3; possible D gene TRBD2, 5 bases. The CDR3 contains 13 residues. V lost 7 bases and J lost 4, with 15 bases in between. CDR1 GTSNPN and CDR2 SVGIG come from the germline V gene (reference sequence). For the CDR3, the DNA is TGTGCCTCTCTACGAGGACTCTCAGATACGCAGTATTTT. It codes for CASLRGLSDTQYF.

The chain recombines TRBV6-4 with TRBJ2-1, with D unresolved. V was pared by 5 bases and J by 9 bases, with 20 bases between. CDR1 MRHNA and CDR2 SNTAGT come from the germline V gene. This CDR3 is 15 amino acids long. This chain's CDR3 is CASSTGPASSGEQFF. The CDR3 DNA reads TGTGCCAGCAGTACTGGGCCAGCCTCGAGTGGTGAGCAGTTCTTC.